This T cell receptor (beta chain) was identified in a study of CD4 and CD8 cells across lung adenocarcinoma regions. V lost 5 bases and J lost 5; bases outside the gene matches: 8. The CDR3 length is 15 residues. Germline CDR1 and CDR2: KGHDR and SFDVKD. TCRdb reprocessed the PCR reads via MiXCR and lists one record per CDR3 protein. The table has fewer than 10,000 distinct CDR3 sequences, over 45% seen once. A few counts support this clonotype. The specimen sequenced was CD4+ T cells from the margin of a lung tumor. The chain joins TRBV24-1 to TRBJ1-2; TRBD1 aligns across 9 bases. This receptor was identified in a female donor with lung adenocarcinoma. The CD4 and CD8 labels of this study may be unreliable. The CDR3 loop is CATSGFDRGVYGYTF. The CDR3 DNA reads TGTGCCACCAGTGGCTTTGACAGGGGGGTTTATGGCTACACCTTC.